This T cell receptor beta chain originates from a study of identical twins. Study findings and constraints: Invariant populations such as MAIT and iNKT cells could partly muddle zero-insertion analyses. Recombination models fit unrelated individuals' TCR alpha sharing but underestimated twins'.

Each CDR3 protein gets one entry after TCRdb re-called the 5' RACE reads with MiXCR. Here the sample spans about 720,000 distinct CDR3 sequences, 8.6% being singletons. The junction had 8 bases not matched to a gene; V was cut back by 6 bases and J by 4 bases. The CDR3 runs 15 residues. Germline assignment: CDR1 SEHNR and CDR2 FQNEAQ (reference sequence). This clonotype was counted only a few times. Its specificity is not known. These data also featured in a second study, about yellow fever vaccine responses in identical twins. That report notes: Reported findings indicate that twins' vaccine T cell responses seemed partially convergent, partially personalized.

Input material: PBMCs. The chain couples TRBV7-9 to TRBJ2-2, with 7 bases lining up with TRBD1. The clonotype originates from a woman younger than 30 in good health. CDR3 sequence reads: CASSYGQVITGELFF. The CDR3 bases are TGTGCCAGCAGTTACGGACAGGTTATCACCGGGGAGCTGTTTTTT.